This T cell receptor beta chain emerged from a study of metastatic and nonmetastatic thyroid tumors. Study context: For malignant and benign thyroid patients, tumor or nodule tissue and blood were the sources whose repertoires were compared.

Broader study findings: In both blood and tumor samples, TCR beta diversity was reported significantly higher for malignant than benign nodules.

Original processing methods: Between-group CDR3 differences, defined by clinicopathological status, yielded a distant-metastasis classifier for papillary thyroid cancer. TCRdb reanalyzed the PCR reads with MiXCR. TCRdb assigned the V and J calls; the authors' analysis was not used. The sample carries around 19,000 clones, around a third recorded once. Germline CDR1 is LNHNV and CDR2 is YYDKDF (reference sequence). The CDR3 extends over 19 amino acids. V shed 1 base and J 2 bases; nucleotides not matched to a gene: 9. None of the patients had undergone any treatment ahead of thyroid surgery. With respect to this clone: Its antigen is unknown.

This sequence was found in a female donor with papillary thyroid cancer or a benign thyroid nodule (not recorded which). Some clones in this sample may be carry-over from other donors' samples. Sequenced sample: blood. The chain combines TRBV15 with TRBJ2-1; 12 bases fit TRBD2. CDR3 sequence: CATSRGLAGDPWAYNEQFF. The CDR3 DNA follows: TGTGCCACCAGCAGAGGACTAGCGGGAGACCCATGGGCCTACAATGAGCAGTTCTTC.